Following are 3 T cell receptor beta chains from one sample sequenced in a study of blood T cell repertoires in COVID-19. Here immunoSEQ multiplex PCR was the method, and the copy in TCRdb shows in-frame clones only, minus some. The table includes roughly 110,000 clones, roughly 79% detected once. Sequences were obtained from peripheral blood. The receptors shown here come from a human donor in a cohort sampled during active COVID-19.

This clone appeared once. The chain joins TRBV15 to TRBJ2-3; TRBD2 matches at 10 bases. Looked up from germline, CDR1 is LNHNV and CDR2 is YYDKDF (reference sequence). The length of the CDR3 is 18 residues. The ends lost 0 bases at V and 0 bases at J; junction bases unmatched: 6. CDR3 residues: CATSREPVAGGSTDTQYF. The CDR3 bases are TGTGCCACCAGCAGAGAACCGGTAGCGGGAGGCAGCACAGATACGCAGTATTTT.

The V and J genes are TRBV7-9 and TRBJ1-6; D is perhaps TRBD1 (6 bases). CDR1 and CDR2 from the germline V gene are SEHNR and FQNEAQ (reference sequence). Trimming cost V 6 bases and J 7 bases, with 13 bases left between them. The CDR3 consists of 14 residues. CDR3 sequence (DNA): TGTGCCAGCAGGTCCGACAGGTTAAATTCACCCCTCCACTTT. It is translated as CASRSDRLNSPLHF. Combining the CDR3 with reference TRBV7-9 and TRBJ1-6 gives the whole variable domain DTGVSQNPRHKITKRGQNVTFRCDPISEHNRLYWYRQTLGQGPEFLTYFQNEAQLEKSRLLSDRFSAERPKGSFSTLEIQRTEQGDSAMYLCASRSDRLNSPLHFGNGTRLTVT.

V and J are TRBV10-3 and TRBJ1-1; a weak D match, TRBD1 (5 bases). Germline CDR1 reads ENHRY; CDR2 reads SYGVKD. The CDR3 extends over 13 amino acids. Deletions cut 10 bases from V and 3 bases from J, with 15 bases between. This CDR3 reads CATRTGRDTEAFF. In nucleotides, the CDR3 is TGTGCCACCAGAACAGGACGAGACACTGAAGCTTTCTTT.